The following is a T cell receptor beta chain sequence with its context. Its antigen is as yet unknown. One entry per CDR3 protein, called by TCRdb with MiXCR from the reads. The sample includes some 560,000 distinct CDR3 sequences, around 40% of them seen just once. This sample was included in a study of T cell repertoires in cytomegalovirus infection. About the research overall: Researchers turned to recently identified HLA-C-restricted CMV epitopes as well as well-studied HLA-B-restricted ones. Shared public TCR beta signatures pointed to both CMV infection and a matching HLA type.

This CDR3 contains 18 residues. The germline gives CDR1 MNHNS, CDR2 SASEGT. Unmatched junction bases numbered 12, after V lost 1 base and J lost 5 bases. General study findings and limits: Ex vivo, HLA-C-restricted CMV-specific TCR beta clonotypes prevailed over the rest of the response.

This receptor was identified in a human donor in good health (CMV status not recorded). Some clones in this sample may be carry-over from other donors' samples. This specimen was cultured PBMCs, taken from culture after CMV antigen stimulation. The V gene is TRBV6-1, the J gene TRBJ2-5; 11 nucleotides line up with TRBD2. The CDR3 reads CASSEGVSGRVLEETQYF. CDR3 DNA sequence: TGTGCCAGCAGTGAAGGGGTTAGCGGGAGGGTGTTAGAGGAGACCCAGTACTTC.